This T cell receptor beta chain was sequenced during a study of relationships among human T cell subsets. Study observations and caveats: Bead sorting may have left some CD4+CD8+ double-positive cells.

The Th1 cells were the flow-through after CD25, CD56 and CD294 bead selections. The T cell receptor alpha and beta CDR3 regions were amplified from mRNA by semiquantitative ARM-PCR. Exponential amplification used communal superprimers after tagged nested gene-specific primers in ARM-PCR. TCRdb re-called the multiplex PCR reads with MiXCR, one entry per CDR3 protein. The sample records about 13,000 distinct CDR3 sequences, roughly two thirds being singletons. With respect to this clonotype: Antigen: not known.

After removal of 6 bases from V and 2 bases from J, the junction contained 5 bases not matched to a gene. The CDR3 is 14 residues long. The germline CDR1 and CDR2 sequences are DFQATT and SNEGSKA (reference sequence). The TCR comes from a man aged 35-49 years in good health. The V and J genes are TRBV20-1 and TRBJ1-3, with 9 bases fitting TRBD1. Input material: CD4+ Th1 cells sorted from blood. CDR3 protein: CSAPDRGTGNTIYF. DNA of the CDR3: TGCAGTGCCCCTGACAGGGGGACTGGAAACACCATATATTTT.